This T cell receptor (beta chain) was sequenced for a study of T cell clusters in autoimmune cytopenias. TRB was amplified by touch-down multiplex PCR, primer pools A and B combined. TCRdb re-called the multiplex PCR reads; one entry per CDR3 protein, DNA not given. The sample shows several thousand distinct CDR3 sequences, and around 29% sits with its ten largest clones. Each sample's input was 250 to 300 ng genomic DNA, about 38,000 genome equivalents. CDR1 and CDR2 from the germline V gene are MNHEY and SMNVEV (reference sequence). The CDR3 sequence is 16 residues long. The sample also formed part of further work on T cell repertoires in aging, cancer and after chemotherapy. As that study records: Clear clonal overlap appeared across healthy donor samples taken over several months to years.

The chain has TRBV27 and TRBJ2-3; TCRdb lists TRBD2, though no DNA is available to test this call. The receptor comes from a human donor in good health. The sequenced sample was peripheral blood. The CDR3 spells CASSLSGRGLRDTQYF.